This TCR beta chain comes out of a study of identifying expanded T cells in peripheral blood. The study, taken as a whole, reports: Across healthy donors, higher total template counts meant significantly greater roughly two-week count variance. Roughly 1.1 clones differed between technical replicates, versus around 15 and 19 over time.

A remark on this clone: Its antigen is as yet unknown.

V lost 5 bases to trimming and J lost 6 bases, with 11 bases between them. The germline gives CDR1 SGHTA, CDR2 FQGTGA. The CDR3 contains 13 residues. Sequenced by immunoSEQ multiplex PCR; TCRdb stores in-frame clones only, minus some. The profile covers around 100,000 clones, with around nine tenths appearing a single time and 5.5% to 6.5% taken by the ten largest. What was sequenced was blood. The rearrangement joins TRBV7-3 to TRBJ2-1; possibly TRBD2 for D (6 bases). The clonotype comes from a person between 18 and 70 years old in good health. The CDR3 bases are TGTGCCAGCAGCATCGGGACTCTCAATGAGCAGTTCTTC. Amino acids: CASSIGTLNEQFF. Combining the CDR3 with reference TRBV7-3 and TRBJ2-1 gives the whole variable domain GAGVSQTPSNKVTEKGKYVELRCDPISGHTALYWYRQSLGQGPEFLIYFQGTGAADDSGLPNDRFFAVRPEGSVSTLKIQRTERGDSAVYLCASSIGTLNEQFFGPGTRLTVL.